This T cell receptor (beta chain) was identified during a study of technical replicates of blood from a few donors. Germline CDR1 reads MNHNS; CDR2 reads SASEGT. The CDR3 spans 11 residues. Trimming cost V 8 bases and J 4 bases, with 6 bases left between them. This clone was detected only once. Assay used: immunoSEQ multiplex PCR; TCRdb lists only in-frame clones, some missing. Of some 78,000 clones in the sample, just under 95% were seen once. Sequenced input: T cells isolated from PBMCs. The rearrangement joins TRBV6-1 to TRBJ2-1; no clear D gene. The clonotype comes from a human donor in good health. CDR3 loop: CASQIYNEQFF. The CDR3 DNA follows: TGTGCCAGCCAGATTTACAATGAGCAGTTCTTC.